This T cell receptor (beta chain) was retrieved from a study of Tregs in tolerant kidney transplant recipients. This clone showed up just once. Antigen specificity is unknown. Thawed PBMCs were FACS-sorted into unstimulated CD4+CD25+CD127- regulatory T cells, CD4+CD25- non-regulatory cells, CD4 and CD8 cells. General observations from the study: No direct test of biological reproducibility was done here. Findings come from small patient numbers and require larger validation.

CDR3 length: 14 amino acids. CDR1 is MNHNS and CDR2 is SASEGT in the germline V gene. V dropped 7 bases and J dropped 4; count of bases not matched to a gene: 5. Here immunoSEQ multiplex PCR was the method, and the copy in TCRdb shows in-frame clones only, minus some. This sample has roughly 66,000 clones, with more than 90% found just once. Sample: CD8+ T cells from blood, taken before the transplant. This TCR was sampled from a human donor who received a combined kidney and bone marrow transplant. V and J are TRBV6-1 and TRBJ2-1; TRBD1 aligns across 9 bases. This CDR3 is CASTPGQGYNEQFF. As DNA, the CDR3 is TGTGCCAGCACCCCGGGACAGGGTTACAATGAGCAGTTCTTC.